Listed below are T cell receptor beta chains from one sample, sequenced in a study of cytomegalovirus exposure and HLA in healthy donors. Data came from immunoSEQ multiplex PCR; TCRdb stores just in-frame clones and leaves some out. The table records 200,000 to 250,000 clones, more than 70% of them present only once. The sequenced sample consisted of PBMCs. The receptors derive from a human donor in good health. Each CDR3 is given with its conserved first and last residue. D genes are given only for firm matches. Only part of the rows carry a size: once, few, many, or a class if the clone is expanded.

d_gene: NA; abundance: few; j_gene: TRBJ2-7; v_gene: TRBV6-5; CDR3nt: TGTGCCAGCAGTTCGTCACTAGGACCTACTGGGGAGCAGTACTTC; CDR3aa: CASSSSLGPTGEQYF
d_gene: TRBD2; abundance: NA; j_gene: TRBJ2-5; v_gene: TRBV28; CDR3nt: TGTGCTTCAGTTTCCGGGGGGCAAGAGACCCAGTACTTC; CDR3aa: CASVSGGQETQYF
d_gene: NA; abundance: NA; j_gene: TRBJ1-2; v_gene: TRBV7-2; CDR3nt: TGTGCCAGCAGCCAGGGTCAGCACTATGGCTACACCTTC; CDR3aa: CASSQGQHYGYTF
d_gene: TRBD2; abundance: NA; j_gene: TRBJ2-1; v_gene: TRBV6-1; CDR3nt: TGTGCCAGCAGTGCCAGCGGGAGGGCCGTTGGTGAGCAGTTCTTC; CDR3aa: CASSASGRAVGEQFF
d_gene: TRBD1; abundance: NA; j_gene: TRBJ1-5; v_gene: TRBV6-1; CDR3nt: TGTGCCAGCACCTTCGACAGGGGGCTAGGTCAGCCCCAGCATTTT; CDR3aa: CASTFDRGLGQPQHF
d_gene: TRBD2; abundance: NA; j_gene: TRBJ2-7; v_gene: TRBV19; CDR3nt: TGTGCCAGTAGTATAGACGGGCCCAGTAGCGGGGGGCGCTACGAGCAGTACTTC; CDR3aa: CASSIDGPSSGGRYEQYF
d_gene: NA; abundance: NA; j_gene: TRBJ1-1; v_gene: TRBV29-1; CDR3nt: TGCAGCGTTGAACAACAGGTTGAAGCTTTCTTT; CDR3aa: CSVEQQVEAFF
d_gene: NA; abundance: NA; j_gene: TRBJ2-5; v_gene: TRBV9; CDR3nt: TGTGCCAGCAGCGTATCAGGTAGGGGGGAGACCCAGTACTTC; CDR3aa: CASSVSGRGETQYF
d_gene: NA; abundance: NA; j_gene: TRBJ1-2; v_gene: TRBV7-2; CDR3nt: TGTGCCAGCAGCTTCACTAAATACTATGGCTACACCTTC; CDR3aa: CASSFTKYYGYTF
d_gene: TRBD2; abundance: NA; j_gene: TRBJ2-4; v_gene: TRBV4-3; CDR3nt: TGCGCCAGCAGCCAAGCCGGGAGGGACTACATTCAGTACTTC; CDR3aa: CASSQAGRDYIQYF
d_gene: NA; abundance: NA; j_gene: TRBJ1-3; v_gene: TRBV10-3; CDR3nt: TGTGCCATCAGCCCCCGTCCAGGGAACTCTGGAAACACCATATATTTT; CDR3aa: CAISPRPGNSGNTIYF
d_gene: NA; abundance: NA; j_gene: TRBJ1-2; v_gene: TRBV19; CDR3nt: TGTGCCAGTAGTATTGGTAACAGTTACTATGGCTACACCTTC; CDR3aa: CASSIGNSYYGYTF
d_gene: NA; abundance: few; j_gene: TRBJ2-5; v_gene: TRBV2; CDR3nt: TGTGCCAGCAATAGTGACGGGAGTGGGAAGACCCAGTACTTC; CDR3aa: CASNSDGSGKTQYF
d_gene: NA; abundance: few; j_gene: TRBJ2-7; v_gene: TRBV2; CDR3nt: TGTGCCAGCAGTGTCTCTAGCGCCGCCTACGAGCAGTACTTC; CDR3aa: CASSVSSAAYEQYF
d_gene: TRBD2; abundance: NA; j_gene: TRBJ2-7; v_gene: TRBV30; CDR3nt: TGTGCCTGGAGTCTAGCGGGAGATCTCGAGCAGTACTTC; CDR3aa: CAWSLAGDLEQYF
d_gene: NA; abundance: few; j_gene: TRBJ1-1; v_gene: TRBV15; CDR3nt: TGTGCCACCAGCAGGAGGCACGGGAGGGGCATGAACACTGAAGCTTTCTTT; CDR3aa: CATSRRHGRGMNTEAFF
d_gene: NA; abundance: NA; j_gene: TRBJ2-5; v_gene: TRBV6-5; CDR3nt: TGTGCCAGCAGTTACTCTGGACAGAAAGAGACCCAGTACTTC; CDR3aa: CASSYSGQKETQYF